This T cell receptor (beta chain) was identified during a study of T cells in Graves' hyperthyroidism and ophthalmopathy. A remark on this clonotype: This may stem from a read error, because a much larger clone lies one nucleotide away.

The investigators amplified TCR beta CDR3 regions from RNA transcripts. TCR CDR3 underwent first-round RT-PCR with the HTBI primer set. In TCRdb, the multiplex PCR reads were re-called with MiXCR into one record per CDR3 protein. The sample has about 700,000 distinct CDR3 sequences, 12% to 15% seen once. Germline CDR1 and CDR2: ENHRY and SYGVKD. The CDR3 contains 14 residues. This TCR was recovered from a woman aged 18-29 years with Graves' hyperthyroidism. The gene calls are TRBV10-3 and TRBJ2-7; 8 bases line up with TRBD1. The DNA end favors TRBJ2-1, so the J call may be wrong. The sample taken for sequencing was blood. CDR3 protein: CAISPGGVSYEQFF. DNA of the CDR3: TGTGCCATCAGCCCAGGGGGCGTAAGCTACGAGCAGTTCTTC.